A single sample is the source of the 27 T cell receptor beta chains below, sequenced in a study of cytomegalovirus exposure and HLA in healthy donors. Use of 60 Vbeta and 13 Jbeta primers characterized the PCR. Assay: immunoSEQ multiplex PCR; the TCRdb copy retains only in-frame clones and omits some. The profile covers some 44,000 clones, with 75% to 90% appearing a single time and 8% taken by the ten largest. Material: PBMCs. The receptor set was obtained from a woman in her thirties or forties in good health and CMV-seropositive.

V and J are TRBV18 and TRBJ1-2, with D possibly TRBD1 on 6 matching bases. CDR3 size: 13 residues. Trimming removed 4 bases at V and 4 bases at J, with 10 bases between. The germline CDR1 and CDR2 sequences are KGHSH and LQKENI. This CDR3 reads CASSQDSTYGYTF. As DNA, the CDR3 is TGTGCCAGCTCACAGGACAGTACCTATGGCTACACCTTC.

The rearrangement uses TRBV5-1 and TRBJ1-1; D is perhaps TRBD1 (6 bases). The germline V gene encodes CDR1 SGHRS and CDR2 YFSETQ. The CDR3 totals 13 residues. V was clipped by 3 bases and J by 8 bases, with 14 bases between them. In nucleotides, the CDR3 is TGCGCCAGCAGCTCACCACCAGGGGTAGAAGCTTTCTTT. This translates into CASSSPPGVEAFF. The full variable domain, with the rest looked up from reference TRBV5-1 and TRBJ1-1, is KAGVTQTPRYLIKTRGQQVTLSCSPISGHRSVSWYQQTPGQGLQFLFEYFSETQRNKGNFPGRFSGRQFSNSRSEMNVSTLELGDSALYLCASSSPPGVEAFFGQGTRLTVV.

The chain links TRBV6-5 to TRBJ1-1; 7 bases are a match to TRBD1. V dropped 2 bases and J dropped 6; count of bases not matched to a gene: 3. Germline V lookup: CDR1 MNHEY, CDR2 SVGAGI. The CDR3 runs to 13 residues. CDR3 loop: CASSYTGVSEAFF. The CDR3 DNA is TGTGCCAGCAGTTACACAGGGGTTTCTGAAGCTTTCTTT.

This sequence joins TRBV19 and TRBJ2-6, with 9 bases lining up with TRBD1. The CDR3 is 16 residues long. Germline V gene lookup returns CDR1 LNHDA and CDR2 SQIVND (reference sequence). The ends lost 6 bases at V and 2 bases at J; junction bases unmatched: 5. The CDR3 region is CASRTRQGAGANVLTF. Here the CDR3 DNA reads TGTGCCAGTAGAACCCGACAGGGGGCTGGGGCCAACGTCCTGACTTTC.

The chain combines TRBV18 with TRBJ2-7, with 12 bases that match TRBD2. V lost 4 bases, J lost 5 bases, and 6 bases stayed unmatched. Per the germline V gene, CDR1 is KGHSH and CDR2 is LQKENI. This CDR3 comprises 15 residues. CDR3 residues: CASSQGLAGKDEQYF. CDR3 nucleotides: TGTGCCAGCTCACAGGGACTAGCGGGTAAAGACGAGCAGTACTTC. Drawing the rest from reference TRBV18 and TRBJ2-7, the complete variable domain is NAGVMQNPRHLVRRRGQEARLRCSPMKGHSHVYWYRQLPEEGLKFMVYLQKENIIDESGMPKERFSAEFPKEGPSILRIQQVVRGDSAAYFCASSQGLAGKDEQYFGPGTRLTVT.

This clone showed up just once. The chain links TRBV19 to TRBJ2-1, with 9 bases aligning to TRBD1. Germline CDR1 and CDR2: LNHDA and SQIVND (reference sequence). This CDR3 is built from 15 residues. V shed 4 bases, J shed 3 bases, and the junction held 4 bases outside the gene matches. For the CDR3, the DNA is TGTGCCAGTAGTACCGACAGGGGGAACTACAATGAGCAGTTCTTC. Amino acids: CASSTDRGNYNEQFF.

The rearrangement links TRBV27 to TRBJ1-5; D gene ambiguous. Germline CDR1 MNHEY, CDR2 SMNVEV (reference sequence). The CDR3 extends over 16 amino acids. Trimming stripped 9 bases from V and 1 base from J, with 19 bases between. The CDR3 here is CASDWAGSVSNQPQHF. CDR3 nucleotides: TGTGCCAGTGATTGGGCAGGTTCTGTGAGCAATCAGCCCCAGCATTTT.

In this sample, this clone turned up once. V usage is TRBV6-6 and J usage is TRBJ2-1, with 12 bases fitting TRBD1. Germline CDR1 and CDR2: MNHNY and SVGAGI (reference sequence). The CDR3 has 15 residues. Trimming took 8 bases from V and 8 from J; bases not matched to a gene: 10. The CDR3 loop reads CASGEGTGGTDEQFF. The CDR3 DNA reads as TGTGCCAGCGGCGAAGGGACAGGGGGCACGGATGAGCAGTTCTTC.

The chain carries TRBV7-9 and TRBJ2-3, with 7 bases matching TRBD1. CDR3 size: 15 residues. Germline V gene sequence: CDR1 SEHNR, CDR2 FQNEAQ (reference sequence). Trimming at V came to 5 bases and at J to 2 bases, leaving 7 bases not matched to a gene. The CDR3 nucleotides read TGTGCCAGCAGCCCTTGGGACAGAATCACAGATACGCAGTATTTT. Amino acids: CASSPWDRITDTQYF.

The genes are TRBV5-1 and TRBJ2-3, with TRBD1 matching over 9 bases. This CDR3 has 20 amino acids. Germline V CDR1 and CDR2: SGHRS, YFSETQ. V trimming: 2 bases; J trimming: 1 base; junction bases outside the gene matches: 17. The CDR3 sequence is CASSFGLTGGWGKGTDTQYF. CDR3 DNA: TGCGCCAGCAGCTTTGGATTAACAGGGGGCTGGGGTAAAGGCACAGATACGCAGTATTTT. The full variable domain, its missing parts supplied by reference TRBV5-1 and TRBJ2-3, is KAGVTQTPRYLIKTRGQQVTLSCSPISGHRSVSWYQQTPGQGLQFLFEYFSETQRNKGNFPGRFSGRQFSNSRSEMNVSTLELGDSALYLCASSFGLTGGWGKGTDTQYFGPGTRLTVL.

This clone was observed a single time. The CDR3 end shows no conserved phenylalanine or tryptophan, and so a read error is likely. Because the CDR3's place on the DNA is in doubt, the DNA is left out and the CDR3 is given as listed by TCRdb. The chain is built from TRBV28 and TRBJ1-5; no check of the table's D call, TRBD1, against the DNA was made. Germline assignment: CDR1 MDHEN and CDR2 SYDVKM. The CDR3 sequence runs 17 residues, both termini included. CDR3 residues: CASSSTRTGGSALTFGG.

This chain uses TRBV5-6 with TRBJ2-7; perhaps TRBD1 as D (5 bases). Germline values: CDR1 SGHDT, CDR2 YYEEEE. The V end was cut by 4 bases, the J end by 0 bases, with 14 bases between. The CDR3 is 15 residues long. CDR3 protein: CASSQRWTPSYEQYF. CDR3 coding DNA: TGTGCCAGCAGCCAACGATGGACACCCTCCTACGAGCAGTACTTC.

CDR3 region: CASSISDRAGEQFF. In DNA, the CDR3 is TGTGCCAGTAGTATCTCGGACAGGGCCGGTGAGCAGTTCTTC. The chain carries TRBV19 and TRBJ2-1, with 8 bases fitting TRBD1. Germline-derived CDR1 and CDR2 are LNHDA and SQIVND (reference sequence). J gave up 9 bases and V 3 bases, and 7 bases lay outside the gene matches. This CDR3 is 14 amino acids long. The full variable domain, in which reference TRBV19 and TRBJ2-1 provide the parts outside the CDR3, is DGGITQSPKYLFRKEGQNVTLSCEQNLNHDAMYWYRQDPGQGLRLIYYSQIVNDFQKGDIAEGYSVSREKKESFPLTVTSAQKNPTAFYLCASSISDRAGEQFFGPGTRLTVL.

V usage is TRBV30 and J usage is TRBJ1-1, with D uncertain. Germline values: CDR1 GTSNPN, CDR2 SVGIG (reference sequence). Between the trimmed V and J ends, which lost 7 bases and 0 bases, there was a span of 6 bases. CDR3 length: 11 amino acids. The CDR3 region is CASILNTEAFF. DNA for the CDR3: TGTGCCTCTATTCTGAACACTGAAGCTTTCTTT.

CDR3 loop: CASSGVTGTGNTIYF. The CDR3 coding sequence is TGTGCCAGCAGTGGGGTGACAGGGACAGGAAACACCATATATTTT. The chain recombines TRBV6-1 with TRBJ1-3; 7 nucleotides match TRBD1. J lost 4 bases, V lost 4 bases, and 7 bases had no gene match. CDR1 is MNHNS, CDR2 SASEGT, per germline. The CDR3 has 15 amino acids.

The J gene is TRBJ2-3, the V gene TRBV5-1, with D tentatively TRBD1 (6 bases). The CDR3 length is 12 residues. Between the trimmed V and J ends, which lost 4 bases and 6 bases, there was a span of 9 bases. Germline-derived CDR1 and CDR2 are SGHRS and YFSETQ. The CDR3: CASSHTGDTQYF. In nucleotides, the CDR3 is TGCGCCAGCAGCCATACAGGGGATACGCAGTATTTT.

This rearrangement joins TRBV29-1 to TRBJ1-1; the D is unclear. The germline gives CDR1 SQVTM, CDR2 ANQGSEA. Trimming shortened V by 3 bases and J by 0 bases, and 8 bases separated the two germline ends. CDR3 size: 13 residues. CDR3 in amino acids: CSVEGRMNTEAFF. CDR3 bases: TGCAGCGTTGAGGGCAGGATGAACACTGAAGCTTTCTTT.

This chain links TRBV27 with TRBJ1-2; 7 nucleotides align to TRBD1. V was pared by 5 bases and J by 0 bases, with 3 bases of the junction left unmatched. CDR1 MNHEY and CDR2 SMNVEV come from the germline V gene (reference sequence). The CDR3 has 14 residues. The chain's CDR3 is CASSRDRTNYGYTF. DNA of the CDR3: TGTGCCAGCAGTCGGGACAGAACTAACTATGGCTACACCTTC.

The chain carries TRBV28 and TRBJ1-1, with 9 bases aligning to TRBD1. Germline V gene sequence: CDR1 MDHEN, CDR2 SYDVKM. CDR3 length: 13 amino acids. Trimming took 6 bases from V and 4 from J; bases not matched to a gene: 3. CDR3 DNA sequence: TGTGCCAGCAGGGACAGGGGCTTCACTGAAGCTTTCTTT. It yields the protein CASRDRGFTEAFF.

A word on this clone: A read error likely explains this, since a far larger clone differs by one base. The CDR3: CACSQGVDEQYF. In nucleotides, the CDR3 is TGTGCCTGCAGTCAGGGGGTAGACGAGCAGTACTTC. This sequence joins TRBV27 and TRBJ2-7, with 7 bases aligning to TRBD1. CDR1 MNHEY and CDR2 SMNVEV come from the germline V gene (reference sequence). The CDR3 spans 12 residues.

The chain uses TRBV7-8 and TRBJ1-5, with 9 bases fitting TRBD1. This CDR3 spans 16 amino acids. Germline assignment: CDR1 SGHVS and CDR2 FQNEAQ. The junction had 12 bases not matched to a gene; V was cut back by 6 bases and J by 6 bases. The chain's CDR3 is CASSPKQGATSQPQHF. The CDR3 DNA reads as TGTGCCAGCAGTCCCAAACAGGGGGCGACTAGTCAGCCCCAGCATTTT.

The genes are TRBV19 and TRBJ1-5; D is unresolved. The CDR3 extends over 15 amino acids. CDR1 LNHDA and CDR2 SQIVND come from the germline V gene (reference sequence). Trimming took off 6 bases at V and 0 bases at J, with 12 bases between the two ends. The chain's CDR3 is CASRAELYSNQPQHF. In DNA form, the CDR3 reads TGTGCCAGTAGGGCGGAGCTTTATAGCAATCAGCCCCAGCATTTT.

This sequence joins TRBV10-2 and TRBJ2-1, with D perhaps matching TRBD2 (6 bases). Trimming took 4 bases from V and 3 from J, leaving 16 bases between them. The CDR3 contains 16 residues. CDR1 WSHSY and CDR2 SAAADI come from the germline V gene. In DNA, the CDR3 is TGCGCCAGCAGTGGATGGCGGGGAAAGGACTACAATGAGCAGTTCTTC. Translation: CASSGWRGKDYNEQFF.

This clone was counted a single time. The rearrangement joins TRBV27 to TRBJ2-1; 10 bases are a match to TRBD2. Trimming at V came to 5 bases and at J to 6 bases, leaving 13 bases not matched to a gene. Germline CDR1 reads MNHEY; CDR2 reads SMNVEV (reference sequence). The CDR3 consists of 17 residues. CDR3 in amino acids: CASSPQALAGNSNEQFF. The CDR3 nucleotides read TGTGCCAGCAGTCCTCAGGCACTAGCGGGAAATAGCAATGAGCAGTTCTTC.

The chain employs TRBV5-6 and TRBJ1-5; 8 bases are shared with TRBD1. V shed 0 bases, J shed 4 bases, and the junction held 3 bases outside the gene matches. Germline V gene data show CDR1 as SGHDT and CDR2 as YYEEEE. The CDR3 consists of 15 residues. CDR3 bases: TGTGCCAGCAGCTTGGGACAGGGGCCGAATCAGCCCCAGCATTTT. It translates to CASSLGQGPNQPQHF. The full variable domain, in which reference TRBV5-6 and TRBJ1-5 provide the parts outside the CDR3, is DAGVTQSPTHLIKTRGQQVTLRCSPKSGHDTVSWYQQALGQGPQFIFQYYEEEERQRGNFPDRFSGHQFPNYSSELNVNALLLGDSALYLCASSLGQGPNQPQHFGDGTRLSIL.

V gene TRBV6-5 combines with J gene TRBJ2-7; a weak D match, TRBD2 (6 bases). This CDR3 has 15 residues. The germline V and J ends were trimmed by 3 bases and 1 base, with 13 bases remaining between them. Germline V CDR1 and CDR2: MNHEY, SVGAGI. The CDR3 sequence: CASSYKAGGSYEQYF. The CDR3 DNA reads TGTGCCAGCAGTTATAAAGCGGGCGGTTCCTACGAGCAGTACTTC.

This sequence joins TRBV15 and TRBJ2-3, with 9 positions matching TRBD2. Germline V gene data show CDR1 as LNHNV and CDR2 as YYDKDF (reference sequence). The CDR3 has 16 residues. The V and J ends lost 3 bases and 5 bases, in that order; junction bases with no gene match: 9. The CDR3 sequence is CATSREVAGGRDTQYF. The CDR3 bases are TGTGCCACCAGCAGGGAAGTTGCGGGAGGGCGAGATACGCAGTATTTT.